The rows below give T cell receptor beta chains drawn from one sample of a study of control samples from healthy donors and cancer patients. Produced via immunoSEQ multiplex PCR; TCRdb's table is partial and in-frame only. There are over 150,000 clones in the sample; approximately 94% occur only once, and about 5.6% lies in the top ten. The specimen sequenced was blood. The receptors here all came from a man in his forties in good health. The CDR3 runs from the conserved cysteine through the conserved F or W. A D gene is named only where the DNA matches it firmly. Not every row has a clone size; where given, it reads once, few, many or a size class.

CASSSSLGEQFF,TGTGCCAGCAGTTCCTCCTTGGGGGAGCAGTTCTTC,TRBJ2-1,TRBV28,.,few
CASSLAGGGEAFF,TGTGCCAGCAGCTTAGCAGGGGGCGGTGAAGCTTTCTTT,TRBJ1-1,TRBV7-2,TRBD1,.
CASSVTNNEQFF,TGCGCCAGCAGCGTGACAAACAATGAGCAGTTCTTC,TRBJ2-1,TRBV5-1,.,.
CAWNFGLGLNWTPPGEKLFF,TGTGCCTGGAATTTCGGTTTGGGTTTGAATTGGACACCTCCGGGTGAAAAACTGTTTTTT,TRBJ1-4,TRBV30,.,once
CSGKEDYGYTF,TGCAGTGGAAAGGAGGACTATGGCTACACCTTC,TRBJ1-2,TRBV20-1,.,.
CASSQMGSEQYF,TGTGCCAGCAGTCAAATGGGGTCCGAGCAGTACTTC,TRBJ2-7,TRBV6-2/TRBV6-3,.,once
CASSLGQGGDNEQFF,TGCGCCAGCAGCCTAGGACAGGGAGGAGACAATGAGCAGTTCTTC,TRBJ2-1,TRBV10-1,TRBD1,.
CASSEVGGAVIGYTF,TGTGCCAGCAGCGAAGTGGGGGGCGCGGTCATTGGCTACACCTTC,TRBJ1-2,TRBV7-8,.,.
CASSSSGTANTGELFF,TGTGCCAGCAGTTCCTCCGGGACAGCGAACACCGGGGAGCTGTTTTTT,TRBJ2-2,TRBV6-2/TRBV6-3,TRBD1,.
CASSQVVNQPQHF,TGCGCCAGCAGCCAAGTTGTTAATCAGCCCCAGCATTTT,TRBJ1-5,TRBV4-3,.,.
CASSHTGDRDTQYF,TGTGCCAGCAGCCACACGGGGGATCGAGATACGCAGTATTTT,TRBJ2-3,TRBV3-1/TRBV3-2,.,.
CASSIPRPGMNTEAFF,TGTGCCAGTAGTATCCCTCGACCGGGAATGAACACTGAAGCTTTCTTT,TRBJ1-1,TRBV19,.,.
CASSWEYNEQFF,TGTGCCAGCAGCTGGGAATACAATGAGCAGTTCTTC,TRBJ2-1,TRBV7-9,.,.
CASSQLFSRGGVTGELFF,TGCGCCAGCAGCCAACTCTTCTCGCGGGGGGGTGTCACCGGGGAGCTGTTTTTT,TRBJ2-2,TRBV4-1,TRBD2,.
CASSSAAWGYTF,TGTGCCAGCAGCTCCGCAGCTTGGGGCTACACCTTC,TRBJ1-2,TRBV7-9,.,.
CASSLGFGHQPQHF,TGTGCCAGCAGCCTGGGTTTTGGGCATCAGCCCCAGCATTTT,TRBJ1-5,TRBV7-8,.,.
CASSPGGTGELFF,TGTGCCAGCAGTCCAGGAGGCACCGGGGAGCTGTTTTTT,TRBJ2-2,TRBV6-2/TRBV6-3,.,.
CASSLEPSGGAADEQFF,TGTGCCAGCAGCTTGGAGCCTAGCGGGGGGGCCGCGGATGAGCAGTTCTTC,TRBJ2-1,TRBV5-8,TRBD2,.
CASSPEMNTGELFF,TGTGCCAGCAGCCCGGAGATGAACACCGGGGAGCTGTTTTTT,TRBJ2-2,TRBV7-9,.,.
CAWSGSYNEQFF,TGTGCCTGGAGCGGCTCCTACAATGAGCAGTTCTTC,TRBJ2-1,TRBV30,.,.
CASSYSTAGGAGYGYTF,TGTGCCAGCAGTTACTCGACGGCAGGGGGCGCTGGCTATGGCTACACCTTC,TRBJ1-2,TRBV6-2/TRBV6-3,TRBD1,.
CATSRAGTAYNEQFF,TGTGCCACCAGCAGGGCCGGGACAGCCTACAATGAGCAGTTCTTC,TRBJ2-1,TRBV15,TRBD1,.
CASRLTSGSSYEQYF,TGTGCCAGCAGGTTGACTAGCGGGAGCTCCTACGAGCAGTACTTC,TRBJ2-7,TRBV28,TRBD2,.
CASSPGLGKTGELFF,TGTGCCAGCAGCCCCGGACTAGGAAAGACCGGGGAGCTGTTTTTT,TRBJ2-2,TRBV7-7,TRBD2,.
CAISESRGTEAFF,TGTGCCATCAGTGAGAGCCGGGGGACTGAAGCTTTCTTT,TRBJ1-1,TRBV10-3,.,.
CASTAEAGYANTGELFF,TGTGCCAGCACCGCGGAGGCGGGGTACGCGAACACCGGGGAGCTGTTTTTT,TRBJ2-2,TRBV27,.,once
CASSIPGQGTMSYTF,TGCGCCAGCAGCATACCGGGACAGGGTACTATGAGCTACACCTTC,TRBJ1-2,TRBV5-1,TRBD1,.
CASSLEGGAANEKLFF,TGCGCCAGCAGCTTGGAGGGAGGGGCTGCCAATGAAAAACTGTTTTTT,TRBJ1-4,TRBV5-1,.,once
CASSKAGSTDTQYF,TGTGCCAGTAGTAAGGCGGGAAGCACAGATACGCAGTATTTT,TRBJ2-3,TRBV19,.,.
CASSFAGTYNEQFF,TGTGCCAGCAGCTTTGCGGGTACCTACAATGAGCAGTTCTTC,TRBJ2-1,TRBV5-4,.,.
CASSPLAGGPIKNIQYF,TGCGCCAGCAGCCCTCTAGCGGGGGGGCCGATAAAAAACATTCAGTACTTC,TRBJ2-4,TRBV5-1,TRBD2,.
CASSLSRDVSPGELFF,TGTGCCAGCAGCTTAAGTAGGGACGTGTCGCCCGGGGAGCTGTTTTTT,TRBJ2-2,TRBV7-9,.,.
CASSQESFTDTQYF,TGCGCCAGCAGCCAAGAAAGCTTCACAGATACGCAGTATTTT,TRBJ2-3,TRBV4-3,.,.
CASSLRGRGEAFF,TGTGCCAGCAGCTTAAGGGGGAGGGGCGAAGCTTTCTTT,TRBJ1-1,TRBV7-9,.,few
CATSSRTGPNYGYTF,TGTGCCACCAGCAGCCGGACAGGCCCCAACTATGGCTACACCTTC,TRBJ1-2,TRBV15,TRBD1,.
CASSLGAGPGNTIYF,TGTGCCAGCAGCTTAGGGGCAGGACCTGGAAACACCATATATTTT,TRBJ1-3,TRBV7-6,.,.
CASSLVSGLRGTSEQFF,TGTGCCAGCAGCTTAGTATCGGGTTTGAGGGGAACGAGTGAGCAGTTCTTC,TRBJ2-1,TRBV7-2,.,.
CASSLNAAAGGNYGYTF,TGCGCCAGCAGTTTAAATGCCGCGGCCGGGGGGAACTATGGCTACACCTTC,TRBJ1-2,TRBV5-1,.,.
CASTSLSGGWDTQYF,TGTGCCAGCACCTCGTTGTCCGGTGGATGGGATACGCAGTATTTT,TRBJ2-3,TRBV11-2,.,.
CASSQAHGNQPQHF,TGCGCCAGCAGCCAAGCCCATGGCAATCAGCCCCAGCATTTT,TRBJ1-5,TRBV4-3,.,.
CASSSQINEKLFF,TGTGCCAGTAGTTCACAAATTAATGAAAAACTGTTTTTT,TRBJ1-4,TRBV19,.,.
CASSFLEVGEQYF,TGTGCCAGCAGCTTTCTTGAGGTAGGCGAGCAGTACTTC,TRBJ2-7,TRBV7-9,.,.
CASSLYLYEQYF,TGTGCCAGCAGCTTGTATCTCTACGAGCAGTACTTC,TRBJ2-7,TRBV5-6,.,.
CASSLTGSTYFAGELFF,TGCGCCAGCAGCCTTACAGGATCCACGTATTTCGCCGGGGAGCTGTTTTTT,TRBJ2-2,TRBV5-1,.,once
CASSPDPGRNTGELFF,TGTGCCAGCAGCCCGGACCCAGGTCGTAACACCGGGGAGCTGTTTTTT,TRBJ2-2,TRBV13,.,.
CASSLGRPNTGELFF,TGCGCCAGCAGCTTGGGAAGACCGAACACCGGGGAGCTGTTTTTT,TRBJ2-2,TRBV5-1,.,once